This TCR beta chain was sequenced in a study of T cell responses to AZD1222 COVID-19 vaccine. General observations from the study: In the spike-specific TCR repertoire, nearly half reportedly target unmutated variant regions. Among those given AZD1222, only five to seven were seropositive at baseline.

Data came from immunoSEQ multiplex PCR; TCRdb stores just in-frame clones and leaves some out. The sample comprises about 150,000 clones, under 95% of which are singletons, and around 5.4% rests with the top ten. Worth noting for this clone: Its antigen is still unknown. One end of the junction is discordant with germline, which a read error may explain.

This CDR3 spans 13 amino acids. The V gene's germline CDR1 is SEHNR and CDR2 FQNEAQ (reference sequence). This rearrangement joins TRBV7-9 to TRBJ2-7; 8 bases align to TRBD1. The sequencing used peripheral blood, collected on day 0 of AZD1222 vaccination. The sequence was collected from an adult in good health. Here the CDR3 DNA reads TGTGCCAGCAGCTTTCCCGACAGGGGACTTGTGCACTTC. Amino acids: CASSFPDRGLVHF.